This T cell receptor beta chain was sequenced in a study of blood T cell repertoires in COVID-19. The wider study: Collection of acute and convalescent COVID-19 samples took place in the United States, Italy and Spain. T cells, B-cell-depleted T cells, or PBMCs provided the cDNA or gDNA that served as material.

The CDR3 loop spans 15 amino acids. Germline loops: CDR1 LGHDT, CDR2 YNNKEL (reference sequence). V shed 1 base and J shed 1 base, with 10 bases lying between them. Clones were read by immunoSEQ multiplex PCR, and TCRdb kept only the in-frame ones, dropping some. This table has about 130,000 clones, approximately 83% appearing once. This receptor was obtained from a woman older than 75 with acute or convalescent COVID-19. Material: peripheral blood. The V call is TRBV3-1 (or the pseudogene TRBV3-2), the J call TRBJ1-1; D unresolved. CDR3 sequence reads: CASSQATTANTEAFF. For the CDR3, the DNA is TGTGCCAGCAGCCAAGCGACCACAGCGAACACTGAAGCTTTCTTT.